This T cell receptor beta chain was sequenced during a study of T cell repertoires in cytomegalovirus infection. Study-wide findings and caveats: Using cumulative public TCR beta family frequency, the authors identified those who carried CMV together with the relevant HLA. CMV-specific TCR beta clonotypes restricted by HLA-C were the ones dominating the ex vivo response.

TCRdb recomputed calls from the reads with MiXCR, one row per CDR3 protein. The sample holds roughly 54,000 distinct CDR3 sequences; roughly a third are singletons and the top ten take around 70%. This clonotype was detected many times. Its antigen is not known. The CDR3 contains 15 residues. CDR1 MNHNS and CDR2 SASEGT come from the germline V gene. V shed 6 bases and J shed 2 bases, with 16 bases lying between them. This sequence joins TRBV6-1 and TRBJ1-2, with a possible D match to TRBD1 (5 bases). Sequenced input: PBMCs, sequenced either directly or after in vitro stimulation (not recorded which). This clonotype was obtained from a human donor in good health (CMV status not recorded). Some clones in this sample may be carry-over from other donors' samples. The CDR3 bases are TGTGCCAGCAGGGGGGAACGGAGGGCAAACTATGGCTACACCTTC. Translating it yields CASRGERRANYGYTF.